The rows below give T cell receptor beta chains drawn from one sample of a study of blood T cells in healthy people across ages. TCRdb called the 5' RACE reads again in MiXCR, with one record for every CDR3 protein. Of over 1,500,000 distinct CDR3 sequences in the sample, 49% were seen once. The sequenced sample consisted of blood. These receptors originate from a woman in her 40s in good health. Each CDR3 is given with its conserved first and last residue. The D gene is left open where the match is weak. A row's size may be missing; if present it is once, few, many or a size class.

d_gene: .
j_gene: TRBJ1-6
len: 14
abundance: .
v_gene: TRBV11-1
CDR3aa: CASSLDRDSSPLHF
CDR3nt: TGTGCCAGCAGCTTAGACCGGGATAGCTCTCCCCTCCACTTT

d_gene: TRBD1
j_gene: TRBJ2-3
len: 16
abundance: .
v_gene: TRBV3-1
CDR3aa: CTSSQVRDRVTDTQYF
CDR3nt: TGTACCAGCAGCCAAGTACGGGACAGGGTAACAGATACGCAGTATTTT

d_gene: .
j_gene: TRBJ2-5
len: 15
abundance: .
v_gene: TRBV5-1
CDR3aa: CASSLFDRLQETQYF
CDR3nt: TGCGCCAGCAGCTTGTTCGACAGGCTACAAGAGACCCAGTACTTC

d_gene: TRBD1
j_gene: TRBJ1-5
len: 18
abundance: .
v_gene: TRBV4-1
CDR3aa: CASSQVGPGQGFDQPQHF
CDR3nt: TGCGCCAGCAGCCAAGTTGGTCCGGGACAGGGGTTCGATCAGCCCCAGCATTTT

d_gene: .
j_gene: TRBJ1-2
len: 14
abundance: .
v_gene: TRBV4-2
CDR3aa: CASSQGIGGVGYTF
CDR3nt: TGTGCCAGCAGCCAAGGAATCGGAGGGGTTGGCTACACCTTC

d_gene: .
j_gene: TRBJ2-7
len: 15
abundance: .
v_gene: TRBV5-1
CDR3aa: CASTVDSTRSYEQYF
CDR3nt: TGCGCCAGCACAGTCGACAGCACTAGGTCCTACGAGCAGTACTTC

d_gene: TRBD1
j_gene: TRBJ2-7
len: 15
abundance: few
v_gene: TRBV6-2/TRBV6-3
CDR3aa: CASSYAGTASYEQYF
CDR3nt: TGTGCCAGCAGTTACGCCGGGACAGCGTCCTACGAGCAGTACTTC

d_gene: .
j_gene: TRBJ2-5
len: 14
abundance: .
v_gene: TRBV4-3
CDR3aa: CASSQEGAHNEQYF
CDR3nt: TGCGCCAGCAGCCAAGAGGGGGCCCACAATGAGCAGTACTTC

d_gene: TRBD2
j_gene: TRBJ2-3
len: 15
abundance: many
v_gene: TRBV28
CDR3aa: CASSLRGLGTDTQYF
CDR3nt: TGTGCCAGCAGTTTACGGGGACTAGGCACAGATACGCAGTATTTT

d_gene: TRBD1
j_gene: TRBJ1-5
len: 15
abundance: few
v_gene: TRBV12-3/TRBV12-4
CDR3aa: CASSSPGQGTKPQHF
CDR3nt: TGTGCCAGCAGTTCCCCGGGACAGGGGACTAAGCCCCAGCATTTT

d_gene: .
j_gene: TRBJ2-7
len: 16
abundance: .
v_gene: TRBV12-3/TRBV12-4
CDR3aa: CASSLGGQRYSYEQYF
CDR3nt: TGTGCCAGCAGTTTAGGCGGACAGCGCTACTCCTACGAGCAGTACTTC

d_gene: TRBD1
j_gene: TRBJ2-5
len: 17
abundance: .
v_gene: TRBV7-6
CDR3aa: CASSKGQGGLIGETQYF
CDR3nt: TGTGCCAGCAGCAAAGGACAGGGGGGGCTAATCGGAGAGACCCAGTACTTC

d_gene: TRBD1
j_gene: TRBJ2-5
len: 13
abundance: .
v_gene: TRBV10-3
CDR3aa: CATTTGDQETQYF
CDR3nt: TGTGCCACAACCACAGGGGACCAAGAGACCCAGTACTTC

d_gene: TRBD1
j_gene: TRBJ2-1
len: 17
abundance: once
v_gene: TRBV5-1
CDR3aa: CASSLAGRRDRGQEQFF
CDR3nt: TGCGCCAGCAGCTTGGCGGGCAGGAGGGACAGGGGGCAAGAGCAGTTCTTC

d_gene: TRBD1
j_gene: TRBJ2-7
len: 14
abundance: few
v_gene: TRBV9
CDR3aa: CASSVGTGFTEQYF
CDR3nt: TGTGCCAGCAGCGTAGGGACAGGGTTTACCGAGCAGTACTTC

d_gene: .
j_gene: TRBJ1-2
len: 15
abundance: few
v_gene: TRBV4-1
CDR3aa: CASSQHRDTHYGYTF
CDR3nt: TGCGCCAGCAGCCAGCACCGGGACACACACTATGGCTACACCTTC

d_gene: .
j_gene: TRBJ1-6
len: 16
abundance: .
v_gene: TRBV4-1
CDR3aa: CASSQAGQGNNSPLHF
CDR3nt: TGCGCCAGCAGCCAAGCGGGGCAGGGGAATAATTCACCCCTCCACTTT

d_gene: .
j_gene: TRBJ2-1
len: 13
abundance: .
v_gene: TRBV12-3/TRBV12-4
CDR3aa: CASSRIEGDEQFF
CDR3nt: TGTGCCAGCAGTAGAATCGAAGGCGATGAGCAGTTCTTC

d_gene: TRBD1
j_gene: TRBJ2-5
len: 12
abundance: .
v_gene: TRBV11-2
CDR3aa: CASSLSGTGQYF
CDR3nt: TGTGCCAGCAGCTTATCCGGGACAGGGCAGTACTTC

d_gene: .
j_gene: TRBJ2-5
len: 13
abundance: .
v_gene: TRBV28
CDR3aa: CATERTLRETQYF
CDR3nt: TGTGCCACCGAACGAACTCTGAGGGAGACCCAGTACTTC

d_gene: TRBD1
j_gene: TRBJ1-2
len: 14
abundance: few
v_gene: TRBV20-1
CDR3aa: CSVIGQGAPKGYTF
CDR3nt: TGCAGTGTTATCGGACAGGGTGCCCCTAAGGGCTACACCTTC

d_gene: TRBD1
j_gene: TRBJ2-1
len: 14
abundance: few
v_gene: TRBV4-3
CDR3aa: CASAPGQMVDEQFF
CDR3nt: TGCGCCAGCGCACCGGGACAGATGGTGGATGAGCAGTTCTTC

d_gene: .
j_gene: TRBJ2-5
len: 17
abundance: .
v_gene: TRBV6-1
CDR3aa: CASRNGGFGALQETQYF
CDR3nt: TGTGCCAGCAGGAACGGGGGATTTGGGGCCCTCCAAGAGACCCAGTACTTC

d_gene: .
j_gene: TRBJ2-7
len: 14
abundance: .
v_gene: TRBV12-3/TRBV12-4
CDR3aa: CASTVGGISYEQYF
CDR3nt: TGTGCCAGCACCGTGGGGGGCATCTCCTACGAGCAGTACTTC

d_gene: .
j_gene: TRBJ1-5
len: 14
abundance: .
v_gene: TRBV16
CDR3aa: CASSPTRGNQPQHF
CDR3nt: TGTGCCAGCAGCCCTACCCGGGGCAATCAGCCCCAGCATTTT

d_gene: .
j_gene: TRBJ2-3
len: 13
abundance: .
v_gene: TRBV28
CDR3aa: CASSSSLQDTQYF
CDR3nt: TGTGCCAGCAGTTCCTCCCTTCAGGATACGCAGTATTTT

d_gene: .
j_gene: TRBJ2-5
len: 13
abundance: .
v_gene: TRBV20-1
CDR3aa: CSADGPAQETQYF
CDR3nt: TGCAGTGCTGATGGACCCGCCCAAGAGACCCAGTACTTC

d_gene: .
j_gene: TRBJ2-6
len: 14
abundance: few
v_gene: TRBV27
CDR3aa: CASSLSVLANVLTF
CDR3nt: TGTGCCAGCAGTTTATCGGTTTTGGCCAACGTCCTGACTTTC

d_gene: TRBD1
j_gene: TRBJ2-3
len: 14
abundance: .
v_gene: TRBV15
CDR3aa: CATSPGGAGDTQYF
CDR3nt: TGTGCCACAAGCCCAGGGGGAGCAGGGGATACGCAGTATTTT

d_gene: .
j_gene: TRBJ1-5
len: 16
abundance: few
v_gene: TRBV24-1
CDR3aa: CATSDGRPYSNQPQHF
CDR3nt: TGTGCCACCAGTGACGGACGGCCCTATAGCAATCAGCCCCAGCATTTT

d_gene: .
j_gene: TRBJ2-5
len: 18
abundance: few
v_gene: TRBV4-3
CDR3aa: CASSQDPSGVGIQETQYF
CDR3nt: TGCGCCAGCAGCCAAGATCCCTCCGGGGTCGGCATCCAAGAGACCCAGTACTTC

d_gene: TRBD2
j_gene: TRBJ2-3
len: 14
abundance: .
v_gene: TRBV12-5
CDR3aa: CASGGGPSTDTQYF
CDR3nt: TGTGCTAGCGGCGGGGGGCCGAGCACAGATACACAGTATTTT

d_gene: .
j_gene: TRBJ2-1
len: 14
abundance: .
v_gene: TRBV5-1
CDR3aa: CASRGAGLYNEQFF
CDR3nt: TGCGCCAGCAGGGGGGCGGGCCTCTACAATGAGCAGTTCTTC

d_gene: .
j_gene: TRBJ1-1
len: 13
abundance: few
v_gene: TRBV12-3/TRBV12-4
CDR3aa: CASSFGTSAEAFF
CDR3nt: TGTGCCAGCAGTTTTGGGACTTCGGCTGAAGCTTTCTTT

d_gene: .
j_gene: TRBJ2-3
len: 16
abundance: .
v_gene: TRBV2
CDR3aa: CASSEGSTDSSDTQYF
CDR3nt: TGTGCCAGCAGTGAAGGTTCGACGGACAGCTCGGATACGCAGTATTTT

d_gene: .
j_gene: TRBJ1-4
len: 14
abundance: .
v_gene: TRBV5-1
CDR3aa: CASSLAAHNEKLFF
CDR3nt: TGCGCCAGCAGCTTGGCCGCCCATAATGAAAAACTGTTTTTT

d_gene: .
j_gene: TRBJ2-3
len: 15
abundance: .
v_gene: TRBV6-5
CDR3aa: CAKPRSGRLTDTQYF
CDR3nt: TGTGCCAAACCACGATCAGGGCGCCTCACAGATACGCAGTATTTT

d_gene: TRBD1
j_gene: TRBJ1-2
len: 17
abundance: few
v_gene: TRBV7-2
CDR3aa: CASSPSAGQLTNYGYTF
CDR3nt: TGTGCCAGCAGCCCCTCTGCGGGACAGTTAACTAACTATGGCTACACCTTC

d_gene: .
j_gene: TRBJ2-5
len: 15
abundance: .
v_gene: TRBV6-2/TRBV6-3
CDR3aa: CASSYSSGGQGTQYF
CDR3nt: TGTGCCAGCAGTTATAGTTCGGGGGGCCAAGGGACCCAGTACTTC

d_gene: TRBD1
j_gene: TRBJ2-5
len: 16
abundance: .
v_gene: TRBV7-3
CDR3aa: CASSLTRDRGQETQYF
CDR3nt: TGTGCCAGCAGCTTAACGAGGGACAGGGGGCAAGAGACCCAGTACTTC

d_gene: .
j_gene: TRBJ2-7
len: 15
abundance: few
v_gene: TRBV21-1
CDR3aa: CASNHRTSTPYEQYF
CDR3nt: TGTGCCAGCAACCACAGGACATCTACTCCCTACGAGCAGTACTTC

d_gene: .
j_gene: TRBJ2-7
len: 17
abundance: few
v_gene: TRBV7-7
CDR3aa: CASSLRLRWDILYEQYF
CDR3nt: TGTGCTAGCAGCTTGAGACTCAGGTGGGACATCCTCTACGAGCAGTACTTC

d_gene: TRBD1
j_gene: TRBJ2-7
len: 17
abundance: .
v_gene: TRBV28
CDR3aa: CASSLRVGTGVTIEQYF
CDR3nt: TGTGCCAGCAGTTTACGCGTGGGGACAGGGGTTACCATCGAGCAGTACTTC

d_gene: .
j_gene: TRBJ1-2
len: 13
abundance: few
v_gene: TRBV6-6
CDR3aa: CASRKGPDYGYTF
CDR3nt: TGTGCCAGCAGAAAAGGGCCCGACTATGGCTACACCTTC

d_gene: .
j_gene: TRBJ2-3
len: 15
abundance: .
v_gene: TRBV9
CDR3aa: CASSVVRGHTDTQYF
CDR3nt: TGTGCCAGCAGCGTAGTTCGGGGCCACACAGATACGCAGTATTTT

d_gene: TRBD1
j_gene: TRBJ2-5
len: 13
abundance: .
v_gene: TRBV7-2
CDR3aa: CASVWDREETQYF
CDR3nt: TGTGCCAGCGTCTGGGACAGGGAAGAGACCCAGTACTTC

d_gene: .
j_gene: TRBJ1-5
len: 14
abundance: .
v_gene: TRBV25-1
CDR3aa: CASSGPTEIQPQHF
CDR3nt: TGTGCCAGCAGTGGACCGACAGAGATTCAGCCCCAGCATTTT

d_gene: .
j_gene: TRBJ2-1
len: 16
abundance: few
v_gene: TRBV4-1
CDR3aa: CASSQDFAGPYNEQFF
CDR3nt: TGCGCCAGCAGCCAAGATTTTGCAGGCCCCTACAATGAGCAGTTCTTC

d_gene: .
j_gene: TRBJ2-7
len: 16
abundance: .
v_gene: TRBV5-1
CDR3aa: CASSLEGQGVPYEQYF
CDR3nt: TGCGCCAGCAGCTTGGAGGGGCAGGGTGTCCCCTACGAGCAGTACTTC

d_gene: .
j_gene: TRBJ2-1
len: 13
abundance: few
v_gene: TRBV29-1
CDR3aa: CSVVTHSYNEQFF
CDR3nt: TGCAGCGTTGTGACACACTCCTACAATGAGCAGTTCTTC

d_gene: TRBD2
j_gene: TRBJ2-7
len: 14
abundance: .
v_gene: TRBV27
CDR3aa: CASAAGGPSYEQYF
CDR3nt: TGTGCCAGCGCGGCGGGGGGGCCTTCCTACGAGCAGTACTTC

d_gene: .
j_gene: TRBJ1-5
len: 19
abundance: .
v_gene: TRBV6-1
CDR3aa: CASSELGRLHQGSNQPQHF
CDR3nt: TGTGCCAGCAGTGAACTAGGCCGACTCCATCAGGGAAGCAATCAGCCCCAGCATTTT

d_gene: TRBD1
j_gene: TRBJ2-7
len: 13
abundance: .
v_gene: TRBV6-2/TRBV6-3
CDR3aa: CASIWTGEYEQYF
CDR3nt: TGTGCCAGCATCTGGACAGGGGAGTACGAGCAGTACTTC

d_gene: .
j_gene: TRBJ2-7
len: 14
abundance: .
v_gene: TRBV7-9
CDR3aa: CASSPRISDYEQYF
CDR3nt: TGTGCCAGCAGCCCCAGGATTTCAGACTACGAGCAGTACTTC

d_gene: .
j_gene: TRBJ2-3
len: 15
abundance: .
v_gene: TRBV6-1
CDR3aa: CASSVELASLYTQYF
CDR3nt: TGTGCCAGCAGTGTAGAACTAGCTTCATTGTACACGCAGTATTTT